The sequence of this T cell receptor (beta chain) was determined in a study of blood T cells in healthy people across ages. Study at large: Per two T cells, template switching captured roughly one barcoded beta molecule.

Sample-barcoded 5' priming and a J-beta primer mix drove a second PCR of 7 to 11 cycles. MiXCR, run by TCRdb on the 5' RACE reads, gives a single entry per CDR3 protein. The sample yields approximately 1.5 million distinct CDR3 sequences, 40% to 45% seen once. V lost 2 bases to trimming and J lost 0 bases; unmatched junction nucleotides: 4. CDR3 length equals 15 residues. Per the germline V gene, CDR1 is SGHRS and CDR2 is YFSETQ. Notes on the study in general: With unsorted PBMCs, a conclusive comparison of naive versus antigen-experienced cells was not possible. Possibly, changes in expanded clonotypes were confounded because donor CMV status was unknown.

Points on this clonotype: Antigen: not known.

This receptor was identified in a woman aged 18-29 years in good health. The sample was blood. The chain carries TRBV5-1 and TRBJ1-1, with 7 bases identical to TRBD1. The CDR3 nucleotides are TGCGCCAGCAGCTTTGCAGGGGGAATGAACACTGAAGCTTTCTTT. As protein: CASSFAGGMNTEAFF.